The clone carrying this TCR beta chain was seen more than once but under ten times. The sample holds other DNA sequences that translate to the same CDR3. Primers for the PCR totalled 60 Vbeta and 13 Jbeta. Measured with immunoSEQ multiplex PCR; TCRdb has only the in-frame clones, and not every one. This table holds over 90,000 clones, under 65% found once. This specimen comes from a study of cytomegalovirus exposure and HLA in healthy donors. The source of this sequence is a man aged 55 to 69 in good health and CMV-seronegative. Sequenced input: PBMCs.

CDR3 DNA: TGTGCCAGCAGAGCTGACAGGGTCCCCGGGGAGCTGTTTTTT. This codes for CASRADRVPGELFF. This rearrangement joins TRBV2 to TRBJ2-2; 7 nucleotides line up with TRBD1. Trimming cost V 6 bases and J 6 bases; bases outside gene matches: 7. Germline assignment: CDR1 SNHLY and CDR2 FYNNEI. The CDR3 covers 14 residues.